Below are 10 T cell receptor beta chains sequenced from a single sample in a study of OX40 agonist ivuxolimab in advanced cancers. Only in-frame clones appear in the TCRdb table, and some are missing; sequencing was by immunoSEQ multiplex PCR. The sample lists approximately 84,000 clones; approximately 90% were seen once. Sequenced here: CD4+ or CD8+ T cells sorted from blood, sampled in a trial of the OX40 agonist ivuxolimab. The receptor set was obtained from an adult with an advanced solid tumor such as melanoma, head and neck, liver or kidney cancer.

This chain uses TRBV7-2 with TRBJ1-1; TRBD1 is a possible D gene (5 bases). The CDR3 extends over 15 amino acids. From germline, CDR1 is SGHTA and CDR2 FQGNSA. The V and J ends lost 5 bases and 0 bases respectively, with 13 bases between them. CDR3 region: CASSRSGPLNTEAFF. CDR3 coding DNA: TGTGCCAGCAGCAGGTCGGGGCCCTTGAACACTGAAGCTTTCTTT.

The rearrangement joins TRBV5-4 to TRBJ2-7; no clear D gene. Germline V gene sequence: CDR1 SGHNT, CDR2 YYREEE (reference sequence). CDR3 size: 11 residues. The germline V and J ends were trimmed by 2 bases and 0 bases, with 0 bases remaining between them. This chain's CDR3 is CASSFSYEQYF. DNA for the CDR3: TGTGCCAGCAGCTTCTCCTACGAGCAGTACTTC. Together with reference TRBV5-4 and TRBJ2-7, the CDR3 gives the full variable domain: ETGVTQSPTHLIKTRGQQVTLRCSSQSGHNTVSWYQQALGQGPQFIFQYYREEENGRGNFPPRFSGLQFPNYSSELNVNALELDDSALYLCASSFSYEQYFGPGTRLTVT.

The V call is TRBV28, the J call TRBJ2-2, with 7 nucleotides matching TRBD2. Germline V gives CDR1 MDHEN, CDR2 SYDVKM. V lost 5 bases and J lost 1; bases outside the gene matches: 10. The CDR3 covers 17 residues. CDR3 in DNA: TGTGCCAGCAGTCAAATTCTAGCGGTCCTGAACACCGGGGAGCTGTTTTTT. Its protein product is CASSQILAVLNTGELFF.

This clone was counted only a few times. The chain couples TRBV10-1 to TRBJ2-1; D gene uncertain. V was clipped by 0 bases and J by 12 bases, with 12 bases between them. This CDR3 is built from 13 residues. CDR1 WNHNN and CDR2 SYGVQD come from the germline V gene (reference sequence). CDR3 loop: CASSESRDLRQFF. CDR3 DNA sequence: TGCGCCAGCAGTGAGTCTAGAGATCTCCGGCAGTTCTTC.

A note on this clone: The same CDR3 can be traced to other DNA sequences in this sample. The chain is built from TRBV18 and TRBJ2-7; D unresolved. Germline V gene lookup returns CDR1 KGHSH and CDR2 LQKENI. V was clipped by 1 base and J by 2 bases, with 3 bases between them. The CDR3 covers 12 residues. CDR3 nucleotide sequence: TGTGCCAGCTCACCACAGACCTACGAGCAGTACTTC. Its translation: CASSPQTYEQYF. Filled out from reference TRBV18 and TRBJ2-7, the complete variable domain reads NAGVMQNPRHLVRRRGQEARLRCSPMKGHSHVYWYRQLPEEGLKFMVYLQKENIIDESGMPKERFSAEFPKEGPSILRIQQVVRGDSAAYFCASSPQTYEQYFGPGTRLTVT.

This clone was detected once. V and J are TRBV4-1 and TRBJ2-3; tentatively, D is TRBD2 (6 bases). Trimming left V 1 base short and J 4 bases short, with 6 bases between. CDR3 size: 13 residues. Germline V gives CDR1 MGHRA, CDR2 YSYEKL. The CDR3 sequence is CASSQAGADTQYF. Written as DNA, the CDR3 is TGCGCCAGCAGCCAAGCGGGAGCAGATACGCAGTATTTT.

This clone occurred once. The V gene is TRBV28, the J gene TRBJ2-5, with D perhaps matching TRBD1 or TRBD2 (5 bases each). The end of the DNA aligns better with TRBJ2-7, so the J call may be wrong. The CDR3 is 13 amino acids. Germline assignment: CDR1 MDHEN and CDR2 SYDVKM. This CDR3 is CAIRDGQTYEQYF. DNA for the CDR3: TGTGCCATCCGGGACGGCCAAACCTACGAGCAGTACTTC.

The chain uses TRBV28 and TRBJ1-1, with no clear D. CDR3 length: 12 amino acids. The germline CDR1 and CDR2 sequences are MDHEN and SYDVKM. Trimming cost V 6 bases and J 3 bases, with 8 bases left between them. This CDR3 is CASSRWDTEAFF. CDR3 in DNA: TGTGCCAGCAGCCGATGGGACACTGAAGCTTTCTTT.

The rearrangement links TRBV6-1 to TRBJ2-7, with D possibly TRBD2 on 5 matching bases. This CDR3 contains 12 residues. The V gene lost 8 bases and the J gene lost 2 bases, with 10 bases spanning the gap. Germline-derived CDR1 and CDR2 are MNHNS and SASEGT. CDR3 in amino acids: CASHETTYEQYF. The CDR3 DNA is TGTGCCAGCCACGAGACTACCTACGAGCAGTACTTC.

The J gene is TRBJ2-1, the V gene TRBV11-3, with a possible D match to TRBD2 (6 bases). The CDR3 length is 17 residues. The ends were cut back, 0 bases at V and 3 bases at J, with 15 bases in the middle. The germline V gene has CDR1 SGHNT and CDR2 YENEEA. The CDR3 sequence is CASSLEVAVGVYNEQFF. DNA for the CDR3: TGTGCCAGCAGCTTAGAGGTAGCGGTCGGCGTCTACAATGAGCAGTTCTTC.